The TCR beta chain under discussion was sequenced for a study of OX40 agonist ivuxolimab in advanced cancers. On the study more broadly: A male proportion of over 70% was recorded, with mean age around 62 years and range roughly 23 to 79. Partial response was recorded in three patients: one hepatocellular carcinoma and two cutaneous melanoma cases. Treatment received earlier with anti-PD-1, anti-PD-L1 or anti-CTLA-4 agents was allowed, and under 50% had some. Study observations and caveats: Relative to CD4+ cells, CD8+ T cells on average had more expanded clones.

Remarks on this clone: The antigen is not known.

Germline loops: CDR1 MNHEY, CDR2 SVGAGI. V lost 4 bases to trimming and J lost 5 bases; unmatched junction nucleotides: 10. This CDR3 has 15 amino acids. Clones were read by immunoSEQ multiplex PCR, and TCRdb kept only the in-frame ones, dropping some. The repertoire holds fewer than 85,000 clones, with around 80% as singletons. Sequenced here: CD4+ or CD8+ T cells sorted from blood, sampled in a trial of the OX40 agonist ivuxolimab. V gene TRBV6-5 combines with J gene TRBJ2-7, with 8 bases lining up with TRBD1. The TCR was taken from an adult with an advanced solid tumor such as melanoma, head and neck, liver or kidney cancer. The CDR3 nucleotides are TGTGCCAGCAGTTGGGAATTGACAGGGGAGGACGAGCAGTACTTC. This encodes CASSWELTGEDEQYF.